This T cell receptor beta chain emerged from a study of identifying expanded T cells in peripheral blood. Study results and caveats: Over about two and four weeks, about 15 and 19 clones changed, versus approximately 1.2 between replicates.

V gave up 0 bases and J gave up 5 bases; unmatched junction bases: 4. Germline V gene lookup returns CDR1 MNHNS and CDR2 SASEGT. The CDR3 loop spans 15 amino acids. Libraries were prepared by immunoSEQ multiplex PCR; TCRdb keeps only in-frame clonotypes and omits some of them. The sample includes just over 90,000 clones, about nine tenths of them seen just once. Collection occurred without any documented infections or immune events in donors. Comment on this clone: Antigen: not known.

This clonotype was sampled from a person between 18 and 75 years old in good health. The chain joins TRBV6-1 to TRBJ2-1, with 7 bases aligning to TRBD2. The sequenced sample consisted of blood. The CDR3 sequence is CASSEASSGNNEQFF. CDR3 nucleotide sequence: TGTGCCAGCAGTGAAGCTTCTAGCGGAAACAATGAGCAGTTCTTC.